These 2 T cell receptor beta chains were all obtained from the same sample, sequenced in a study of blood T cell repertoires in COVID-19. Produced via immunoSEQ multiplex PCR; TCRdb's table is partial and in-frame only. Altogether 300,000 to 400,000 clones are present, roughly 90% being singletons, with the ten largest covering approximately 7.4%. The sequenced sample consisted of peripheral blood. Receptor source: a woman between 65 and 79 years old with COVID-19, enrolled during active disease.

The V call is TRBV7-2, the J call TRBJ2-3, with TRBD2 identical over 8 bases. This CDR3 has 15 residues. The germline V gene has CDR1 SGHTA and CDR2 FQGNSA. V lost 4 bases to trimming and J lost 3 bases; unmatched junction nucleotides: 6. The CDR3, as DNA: TGTGCCAGCAGCTACCGGGGGGGCCCGACAGATACGCAGTATTTT. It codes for CASSYRGGPTDTQYF.

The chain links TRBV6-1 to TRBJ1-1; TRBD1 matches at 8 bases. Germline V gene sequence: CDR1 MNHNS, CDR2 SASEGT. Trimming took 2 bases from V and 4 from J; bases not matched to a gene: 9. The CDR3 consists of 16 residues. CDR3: CASSERAGGQGTEAFF. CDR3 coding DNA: TGTGCCAGCAGTGAAAGGGCAGGGGGCCAGGGCACTGAAGCTTTCTTT.